Listed here are 2 T cell receptor beta chains from one sample, sequenced in a study of CD8+ T cells in alopecia areata. Reverse transcription of extracted RNA yielded cDNA, which provided the sequencing template. Clones were sequenced by immunoSEQ multiplex PCR, and TCRdb holds only the in-frame ones, with some missing. The sample consists of roughly 140,000 clones, roughly half of them appearing once. The sample consisted of CD4+ T cells sorted from blood, taken at week 0. The receptors were gathered from a human donor with alopecia areata.

V is TRBV7-2 and J is TRBJ2-1; 8 bases align to TRBD2. The CDR3 is made up of 13 amino acids. Germline-derived CDR1 and CDR2 are SGHTA and FQGNSA. J lost 10 bases, V lost 1 base, and 3 bases had no gene match. The CDR3 nucleotides read TGTGCCAGCAGCTTAGTTTTAGCGGGAGAGCAGTTCTTC. Translated, it gives CASSLVLAGEQFF.

This chain joins TRBV14 and TRBJ2-5; D is unresolved. The germline gives CDR1 SGHDN, CDR2 FVKESK. The CDR3 spans 13 residues. V dropped 1 base and J dropped 5 bases, with 8 bases sitting between them. Here the CDR3 DNA reads TGTGCCAGCAGCCAAGCAGGATGGGAGACCCAGTACTTC. Its translation is CASSQAGWETQYF.